This TCR beta chain originates from a study of CD8 T cells in ankylosing spondylitis. TCRdb reprocessed the 5' RACE reads with MiXCR, giving one entry per CDR3 protein. The sample has 150,000 to 200,000 distinct CDR3 sequences, roughly 13% seen once. Details on this clonotype: Given a much more abundant clone one base away, this may be a read error.

This CDR3 contains 15 residues. CDR1 MNHNS and CDR2 SASEGT come from the germline V gene. V was cut by 8 bases and J by 0 bases, with 16 bases left in between. The J gene is TRBJ1-1, the V gene TRBV6-1; no clear D. Sequencing was performed on blood, either unsorted or a sorted T cell fraction (not recorded which). The receptor was derived from a female donor with ankylosing spondylitis or in good health (not recorded which). DNA of the CDR3: TGTGCCAGCGCACGGCAGACGTTTTTGAACACTGAAGCTTTCTTT. As protein: CASARQTFLNTEAFF.